The rows below give T cell receptor beta chains drawn from one sample of a study of blood T cell repertoires in COVID-19. The protocol was immunoSEQ multiplex PCR, while the TCRdb copy is restricted to in-frame clones and leaves out a portion. The sample holds approximately 100,000 clones, approximately 92% seen once. The specimen was peripheral blood. These receptors originate from a man in his fifties or sixties with active COVID-19. Both conserved end residues are part of each CDR3. A D gene is named only where the DNA matches it firmly. Size is omitted from some rows. Given values are once, few, many or a class for expanded clones.

TRBD2	TRBV11-2	-	TRBJ2-1	TGTGCCAGCAGCTTAGCCAGCGGGAGGGCCTACAATGAGCAGTTCTTC	CASSLASGRAYNEQFF
-	TRBV30	-	TRBJ1-4	TGTGCCTGGAGTGTAGGTGCGGGGGAGGATGAAAAACTGTTTTTT	CAWSVGAGEDEKLFF
TRBD1	TRBV24-1	-	TRBJ2-1	TGTGCCACCAGTGGGACAGGGGATGAGCAGTTCTTC	CATSGTGDEQFF
-	TRBV27	-	TRBJ1-4	TGTGCCAGCAGTTTTTCTCCTCCTGACAGTCAAAATGAAAAACTGTTTTTT	CASSFSPPDSQNEKLFF
-	TRBV6-5	-	TRBJ2-7	TGTGCCATCTCAAAGGAGCAGGGTCTTTCCCTCGAGCAGTACTTC	CAISKEQGLSLEQYF
-	TRBV6-5	-	TRBJ2-7	TGTGCCAGCAGTTACGCCAGGGTCAGCGAGCAGTACTTC	CASSYARVSEQYF
-	TRBV24-1	-	TRBJ1-5	TGTGCCACCAGTGTACAGGGCGGCAATCAGCCCCAGCATTTT	CATSVQGGNQPQHF
TRBD2	TRBV24-1	-	TRBJ2-2	TGTGCCACCAGTGACGGACTAGCGGGTGACACCGGGGAGCTGTTTTTT	CATSDGLAGDTGELFF
TRBD1	TRBV19	-	TRBJ1-2	TGTGCCAGTAGCGGGACAGGACTTCGAGACTACACCTTC	CASSGTGLRDYTF
-	TRBV5-6	-	TRBJ2-1	TGTGCCAGCAGCTTGGAACCATTCAGGGGCAATGAGCAGTTCTTC	CASSLEPFRGNEQFF
-	TRBV19	-	TRBJ2-1	TGTGCCAGTAGTTCTCCGGGGATCCGCAATGAGCAGTTCTTC	CASSSPGIRNEQFF
-	TRBV9	-	TRBJ2-7	TGTGCCAGCAGCGTAGGTCCTAGAGCCTCCATCAGCTACGAGCAGTACTTC	CASSVGPRASISYEQYF
-	TRBV4-1	-	TRBJ2-1	TGCGCCAGCAGCCAATGGGGGCTGGGGACCTACAATGAGCAGTTCTTC	CASSQWGLGTYNEQFF
-	TRBV19	-	TRBJ2-1	TGTGCCAGTAGTATAGGGCAGATTGGTCTCAATGAGCAGTTCTTC	CASSIGQIGLNEQFF
TRBD2	TRBV2	-	TRBJ2-5	TGTGCCAGCATCTCCGGGAGGGAAGAGACCCAGTACTTC	CASISGREETQYF
-	TRBV5-1	-	TRBJ1-1	TGCGCCAGCAGCACCCGCCCGGGGGGCGCGGACACTGAAGCTTTCTTT	CASSTRPGGADTEAFF
-	TRBV5-1	-	TRBJ2-3	TGCGCCAGCAGCTTAGGAGGCGCTAGCACAGATACGCAGTATTTT	CASSLGGASTDTQYF
TRBD1	TRBV10-3	-	TRBJ2-7	TGTGCCATCAGTGAGGGACAGGGATCTGGCGAGCAGTACTTC	CAISEGQGSGEQYF
TRBD2	TRBV7-9	-	TRBJ2-3	TGTGCCAGCAGGGTAGCGGGAGGGCCGCCAGATACGCAGTATTTT	CASRVAGGPPDTQYF
TRBD1	TRBV6-5	-	TRBJ2-7	TGTGCCAGCACTAGGACAGGGGGCGACGAGCAGTACTTC	CASTRTGGDEQYF
TRBD1	TRBV27	once	TRBJ1-6	TGTGCCAGCAGCACTTTCAGGGGGGCCACAAATTCACCCCTCCACTTT	CASSTFRGATNSPLHF
TRBD2	TRBV6-2/TRBV6-3	-	TRBJ2-1	TGTGCCAGCAGTTCGGGACTAGCTAAATACAATGAGCAGTTCTTC	CASSSGLAKYNEQFF
-	TRBV5-1	-	TRBJ2-7	TGCGCCAGCAGCTTCTGGGACACGGGAAGCGAGCAGTACTTC	CASSFWDTGSEQYF
-	TRBV7-7	few	TRBJ2-2	TGTGCCAGCAGCCCCGAGACTCTTAGGACCGGGGAGCTGTTTTTT	CASSPETLRTGELFF
TRBD2	TRBV10-3	-	TRBJ2-1	TGTGCCATCAGTGAGTCTTTGACTAGCGCCTATGAGCAGTTCTTC	CAISESLTSAYEQFF
TRBD2	TRBV5-1	-	TRBJ2-1	TGCGCCAGCAGCCTGGGACTAGCGGAACCCTACAATGAGCAGTTCTTC	CASSLGLAEPYNEQFF
-	TRBV2	-	TRBJ1-1	TGTGCCGGAAGGAGGGAATTAACTGAAGCTTTCTTT	CAGRRELTEAFF
TRBD1	TRBV10-3	once	TRBJ1-6	TGTGCCGTCAGGGGGGAAGGGGGCTCCTATAATTCACCCCTCCACTTT	CAVRGEGGSYNSPLHF
TRBD2	TRBV14	-	TRBJ2-7	TGTGCCAGCAGCCCGAGACTAGCGGGAGGGAGCGAGCAGTACTTC	CASSPRLAGGSEQYF
TRBD1	TRBV2	-	TRBJ1-5	TGTGCCAGCAGGGGGATGGGGACAGGGTCTGGTCAGCCCCAGCATTTT	CASRGMGTGSGQPQHF
TRBD2	TRBV20-1	once	TRBJ2-7	TGCAGTGCTAGTGAACTAGCGGGGACTCCGACCTACGAGCAGTACTTC	CSASELAGTPTYEQYF
-	TRBV24-1	-	TRBJ2-3	TGTGCCACCATGAGCGGGACAGATACGCAGTATTTT	CATMSGTDTQYF
TRBD2	TRBV7-9	-	TRBJ2-7	TGTGCCAGCAGCGTAGCGGGAGAATACGAGCAGTACTTC	CASSVAGEYEQYF
-	TRBV1	-	TRBJ2-3	TGCACCAGCAGCCTGGCGGGAGCCATGAGGACAGATACGCAGTATTTT	CTSSLAGAMRTDTQYF
TRBD1	TRBV18	-	TRBJ1-1	TGTGCCAGCTCACCTTCCGGGACAGGGGCCACTGAAGCTTTCTTT	CASSPSGTGATEAFF
TRBD2	TRBV19	-	TRBJ2-7	TGTGCCAGTAGTATGGACGGACTAGCGGGAGCGAGGGAGCAGTACTTC	CASSMDGLAGAREQYF
-	TRBV15	-	TRBJ1-1	TGTGCCACCAGCAGAGTCCTTTTACAGGGTACTGAAGCTTTCTTT	CATSRVLLQGTEAFF
TRBD1	TRBV18	-	TRBJ2-3	TGTGCCAGCTCACCATGGGACAGAAAGTCAGATACGCAGTATTTT	CASSPWDRKSDTQYF
TRBD1	TRBV28	-	TRBJ1-5	TGTGCCAGCAGTCCTGGGGACAGGGGGAGACAGCCCCAGCATTTT	CASSPGDRGRQPQHF
TRBD2	TRBV10-3	-	TRBJ2-3	TGTGCCATCAGTGAGGTAGCGGGAGGGCCCACAGATACGCAGTATTTT	CAISEVAGGPTDTQYF
-	TRBV28	-	TRBJ2-1	TGTGCCAGCAGCGGAGGTAGGACAGTCCCCTACAATGAGCAGTTCTTC	CASSGGRTVPYNEQFF
-	TRBV25-1	-	TRBJ2-7	TGTGCCAGCAGTGACGGGAGTAGGGGCTCCTACGAGCAGTACTTC	CASSDGSRGSYEQYF
TRBD2	TRBV28	-	TRBJ2-1	TGTGCCAGCACCGCTAGCGGGCGCATGGATGAGCAGTTCTTC	CASTASGRMDEQFF
TRBD1	TRBV5-6	once	TRBJ2-7	TGTGCCAGCAGCTTGAACAGGGGACGTTCGGGAATCTACGAGCAGTACTTC	CASSLNRGRSGIYEQYF
TRBD1	TRBV30	-	TRBJ2-7	TGTGCCTGGAGCGGGGACAGGGTGACCTACGAGCAGTACTTC	CAWSGDRVTYEQYF
TRBD1	TRBV5-1	-	TRBJ1-6	TGCGCCAGCAGCCTGACAGGGGTCGAAACGGGTTCACCCCTCCACTTT	CASSLTGVETGSPLHF
-	TRBV29-1	-	TRBJ2-6	TGCAGCGTTGAAGACCAGGGGTTTGGGGCCAACGTCCTGACTTTC	CSVEDQGFGANVLTF
-	TRBV12-3/TRBV12-4	-	TRBJ2-1	TGTGCCAGCAGCCCTAGGCGGGGCAATGAGCAGTTCTTC	CASSPRRGNEQFF
TRBD2	TRBV30	-	TRBJ2-3	TGTGCCTGGGACGTAGCGGGAGTTCTAAGGGATACGCAGTATTTT	CAWDVAGVLRDTQYF
TRBD2	TRBV2	-	TRBJ2-3	TGTGCCAGCAGGAAGGGGCTAGCGGCAGATACGCAGTATTTT	CASRKGLAADTQYF
-	TRBV28	-	TRBJ1-1	TGTGCCAGCAGTCCCTTACGACAGGACTTTGGTGAAGCTTTCTTT	CASSPLRQDFGEAFF
-	TRBV3-1/TRBV3-2	-	TRBJ1-6	TGTGCCAGCAGCCAAGGAAGTAGTTCACCCCTCCACTTT	CASSQGSSSPLHF
-	TRBV19	-	TRBJ2-3	TGTGCCAGTAGTACCGCGGGGCGGGCCTCCACAGATACGCAGTATTTT	CASSTAGRASTDTQYF